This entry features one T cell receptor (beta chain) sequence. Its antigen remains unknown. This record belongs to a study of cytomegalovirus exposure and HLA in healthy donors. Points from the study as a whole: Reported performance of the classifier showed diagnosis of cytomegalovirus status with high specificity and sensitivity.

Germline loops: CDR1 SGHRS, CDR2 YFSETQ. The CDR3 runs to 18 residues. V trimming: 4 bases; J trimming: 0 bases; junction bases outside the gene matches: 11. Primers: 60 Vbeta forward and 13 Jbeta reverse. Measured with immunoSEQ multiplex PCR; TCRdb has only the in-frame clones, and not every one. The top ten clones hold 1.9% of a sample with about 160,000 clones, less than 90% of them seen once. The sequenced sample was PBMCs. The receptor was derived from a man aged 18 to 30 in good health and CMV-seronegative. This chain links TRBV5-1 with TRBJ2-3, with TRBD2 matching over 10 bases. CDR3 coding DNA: TGCGCCAGCAGCCTTGGACTAGCGGCCCACCTTAGCACAGATACGCAGTATTTT. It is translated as CASSLGLAAHLSTDTQYF.